These 26 T cell receptor beta chains share one sample of origin, sequenced in a study of T cell responses to AZD1222 COVID-19 vaccine. The protocol was immunoSEQ multiplex PCR, while the TCRdb copy is restricted to in-frame clones and leaves out a portion. The sample holds some 180,000 clones; approximately 92% are singletons and the top ten take roughly 10%. The sequences come from peripheral blood, collected on day 0 of AZD1222 vaccination. The receptors were sampled from an adult in good health.

This rearrangement joins TRBV12-3 or TRBV12-4 to TRBJ2-7; unclear D gene. The CDR3 runs to 12 residues. V was shortened by 7 bases and J by 4 bases, with 11 bases between the two germline ends. CDR3 protein: CASTLDVYEQYF. CDR3 bases: TGTGCCAGCACCTTGGACGTTTACGAGCAGTACTTC.

This clone was seen a handful of times. The chain uses TRBV25-1 and TRBJ2-7, with D perhaps assigned TRBD1 or TRBD2 (5 bases each). CDR1 and CDR2 (germline): MGHDK, SYGVNS. The CDR3 totals 13 residues. The V gene lost 7 bases and the J gene lost 3 bases, with 13 bases spanning the gap. The CDR3 reads CASTGTRDYEQYF. In DNA form, the CDR3 reads TGTGCCAGCACAGGGACCAGGGACTACGAGCAGTACTTC.

The chain employs TRBV28 and TRBJ1-1; 7 bases agree with TRBD1. Germline V gene data show CDR1 as MDHEN and CDR2 as SYDVKM. V was pared by 7 bases and J by 1 base, with 9 bases of the junction left unmatched. The CDR3 totals 15 residues. CDR3 loop: CASTLNRDRNTEAFF. The CDR3 DNA reads as TGTGCCAGCACTCTTAATCGGGACAGGAACACTGAAGCTTTCTTT.

This chain uses TRBV6-6 with TRBJ2-3; possibly TRBD2 for D (6 bases). Germline V CDR1 and CDR2: MNHNY, SVGAGI (reference sequence). V lost 11 bases, J lost 2 bases, and 17 bases lay in between. The CDR3 loop spans 14 amino acids. The CDR3 DNA is TGTGCCGTTGAAGAGGGACTTTACACAGATACGCAGTATTTT. This encodes CAVEEGLYTDTQYF.

The V call is TRBV15, the J call TRBJ1-2, with TRBD1 identical over 8 bases. The germline V gene has CDR1 LNHNV and CDR2 YYDKDF (reference sequence). The CDR3 has 14 residues. With V trimmed by 9 bases and J by 3 bases, 9 bases remained unmatched. CDR3 nucleotide sequence: TGTGCCACGTCACCGGGACAGGTCTACTATGGCTACACCTTC. Amino acids: CATSPGQVYYGYTF.

V is TRBV7-2 and J is TRBJ2-5; possibly TRBD1 for D (5 bases). This CDR3 is built from 14 residues. V gave up 2 bases and J gave up 3 bases, with 10 bases separating them. Germline CDR1 and CDR2: SGHTA and FQGNSA. CDR3 sequence reads: CASSLILGEETQYF. CDR3 sequence (DNA): TGTGCCAGCAGCTTAATTCTAGGGGAAGAGACCCAGTACTTC.

J is TRBJ2-5 and V is TRBV30; 7 bases line up with TRBD2. The junction had 11 bases not matched to a gene; V was cut back by 5 bases and J by 5 bases. This CDR3 has 14 amino acids. Germline CDR1 and CDR2: GTSNPN and SVGIG (reference sequence). CDR3 region: CAWARDYGVETQYF. The CDR3 DNA reads as TGTGCCTGGGCCCGGGACTATGGAGTGGAGACCCAGTACTTC.

This chain links TRBV5-1 with TRBJ1-1; unclear D gene. The CDR3 totals 15 residues. Between the trimmed V and J ends, which lost 0 bases and 6 bases, there was a span of 15 bases. Germline-derived CDR1 and CDR2 are SGHRS and YFSETQ. The CDR3 protein is CASSLVYGEGAEAFF. The CDR3 nucleotides read TGCGCCAGCAGCTTGGTGTACGGGGAGGGAGCTGAAGCTTTCTTT.

The chain employs TRBV11-2 and TRBJ2-7; no reliable D call. Trimming removed 1 base at V and 5 bases at J, with 18 bases between. Germline V gene sequence: CDR1 SGHAT, CDR2 FQNNGV. The CDR3 is made up of 16 amino acids. For the CDR3, the DNA is TGTGCCAGCAGCTTAGGCTCAAGTGGATTTAAAAACGAGCAGTACTTC. Its translation is CASSLGSSGFKNEQYF.

The CDR3 here is CASRPGTGTNQPQHF. In DNA, the CDR3 is TGTGCCAGCAGACCCGGGACAGGGACTAATCAGCCCCAGCATTTT. The chain carries TRBV6-5 and TRBJ1-5; 9 bases agree with TRBD1. The V segment lost 6 bases and the J segment 4 bases; nucleotides outside the gene matches: 7. Germline V gives CDR1 MNHEY, CDR2 SVGAGI. The CDR3 spans 15 residues.

The chain joins TRBV19 to TRBJ1-2; TRBD1 is a possible D gene (5 bases). The CDR3 sequence is 13 residues long. The V end lost 8 bases, the J end lost 1 base, and 11 bases lay between the germline ends. Germline CDR1 is LNHDA and CDR2 is SQIVND (reference sequence). CDR3 residues: CASGGGSNYGYTF. The CDR3 coding sequence is TGTGCCAGTGGGGGTGGAAGTAACTATGGCTACACCTTC.

The chain is built from TRBV4-2 and TRBJ2-1; the match to TRBD2 covers 10 bases. Germline CDR1 is LGHNA and CDR2 is YNFKEQ. With V trimmed by 4 bases and J by 3 bases, 15 bases remained unmatched. The CDR3 contains 19 residues. The CDR3 loop reads CASSLPTLPGTSDYNEQFF. CDR3 in DNA: TGTGCCAGCAGCCTGCCGACTCTCCCCGGGACTAGCGACTACAATGAGCAGTTCTTC.

This clone has only a few counts. This chain joins TRBV12-3 or TRBV12-4 and TRBJ1-5; unclear D gene. There are 13 residues in the CDR3. Trimming cost V 2 bases and J 4 bases, with 6 bases left between them. The CDR3 DNA follows: TGTGCCAGCAGTTTAATTAGTAATCAGCCCCAGCATTTT. Translating it yields CASSLISNQPQHF.

The V call is TRBV7-2, the J call TRBJ1-1, with 8 positions matching TRBD1. Per germline, CDR1 SGHTA and CDR2 FQGNSA. CDR3 length: 15 amino acids. V lost 4 bases and J lost 4; bases outside the gene matches: 8. CDR3 loop: CASSWQGAVGTEAFF. CDR3 nucleotides: TGTGCCAGCAGCTGGCAGGGGGCGGTTGGCACTGAAGCTTTCTTT. The variable domain in full, completed from reference TRBV7-2 and TRBJ1-1, reads GAGVSQSPSNKVTEKGKDVELRCDPISGHTALYWYRQSLGQGLEFLIYFQGNSAPDKSGLPSDRFSAERTGGSVSTLTIQRTQQEDSAVYLCASSWQGAVGTEAFFGQGTRLTVV.

The genes are TRBV3-1 (or the pseudogene TRBV3-2) and TRBJ1-1; unclear D gene. In germline, CDR1 is LGHDT, CDR2 YNNKEL (reference sequence). V lost 3 bases to trimming and J lost 0 bases, with 8 bases between them. This CDR3 is 14 amino acids long. The CDR3 loop reads CASSQNGVNTEAFF. CDR3 nucleotide sequence: TGTGCCAGCAGCCAGAACGGGGTGAACACTGAAGCTTTCTTT.

The V and J genes are TRBV28 and TRBJ2-4; 7 positions agree with TRBD2. The CDR3 contains 16 residues. CDR1 and CDR2 (germline): MDHEN, SYDVKM. Trimming removed 5 bases from V and 0 bases from J; junction bases left unmatched: 7. The CDR3, as DNA: TGTGCCAGCAGTCCGATGGGGGAGGGAGCCAAAAACATTCAGTACTTC. It is translated as CASSPMGEGAKNIQYF.

CDR3 in amino acids: CASSQLLAGGGGTDTQYF. CDR3 nucleotides: TGCGCCAGCAGCCAGCTTCTAGCGGGGGGGGGTGGCACAGATACGCAGTATTTT. The gene calls are TRBV4-1 and TRBJ2-3, with TRBD2 matching 12 bases. The V gene's germline CDR1 is MGHRA and CDR2 YSYEKL. This CDR3 spans 18 amino acids. The junction had 8 bases not matched to a gene; V was cut back by 3 bases and J by 1 base.

The chain combines TRBV28 with TRBJ1-4; D remains ambiguous. This CDR3 comprises 16 residues. Between the trimmed V and J ends, which lost 6 bases and 4 bases, there was a span of 18 bases. Germline V CDR1 and CDR2: MDHEN, SYDVKM. CDR3 coding DNA: TGTGCCAGCAGACACCCTCGGAGGGCGGGTAATGAAAAACTGTTTTTT. It encodes CASRHPRRAGNEKLFF.

This chain joins TRBV25-1 and TRBJ1-2; the D gene is possibly TRBD1 (5 bases). V dropped 5 bases and J dropped 4 bases, with 26 bases sitting between them. The CDR3 is 18 amino acids. Germline V CDR1 and CDR2: MGHDK, SYGVNS. CDR3 nucleotide sequence: TGTGCCAGCAGTCAGACGAGGGACCGATTTAACTATGGCTATGGCTACACCTTC. Residues: CASSQTRDRFNYGYGYTF.

This clone has only one observation. The V and J genes are TRBV27 and TRBJ1-2; D gene ambiguous. Germline lookup yields CDR1 MNHEY and CDR2 SMNVEV (reference sequence). The V and J ends lost 5 bases and 7 bases respectively, with 14 bases between them. There are 13 residues in the CDR3. CDR3 coding DNA: TGTGCCAGCAGTCCTCGTTTTCTAAGTGGCTACACCTTC. This gives the protein CASSPRFLSGYTF.

V usage is TRBV6-4 and J usage is TRBJ2-2, with D possibly being TRBD2 (6 bases). Per the germline V gene, CDR1 is MRHNA and CDR2 is SNTAGT. The V gene lost 3 bases and the J gene lost 1 base, with 9 bases spanning the gap. The CDR3 sequence is 15 residues long. The CDR3 nucleotides are TGTGCCAGCAGTGAATCGCGGGAGAACACCGGGGAGCTGTTTTTT. This codes for CASSESRENTGELFF.

The chain joins TRBV10-3 to TRBJ2-7; the match to TRBD2 covers 7 bases. This CDR3 spans 15 amino acids. Germline V gene sequence: CDR1 ENHRY, CDR2 SYGVKD. V gave up 1 base and J gave up 0 bases; unmatched junction bases: 3. The CDR3 spells CAISEFGGSSYEQYV. CDR3 DNA: TGTGCCATCAGTGAGTTTGGCGGGAGCTCCTACGAGCAGTACGTC.

The chain carries TRBV13 and TRBJ1-2; 9 bases are a match to TRBD1. V lost 6 bases and J lost 12; bases outside the gene matches: 17. The CDR3 is made up of 15 amino acids. Germline V CDR1 and CDR2: PRHDT, FYEKMQ (reference sequence). The CDR3 protein is CASSVRDRVLMGDTF. CDR3 sequence (DNA): TGTGCCAGCAGTGTCCGGGACAGGGTTCTCATGGGGGACACCTTC.

The chain uses TRBV6-5 and TRBJ1-1, with D perhaps matching TRBD1 (5 bases). Germline assignment: CDR1 MNHEY and CDR2 SVGAGI. This CDR3 is 13 amino acids long. Trimming left V 6 bases short and J 0 bases short, with 8 bases between. The CDR3 DNA reads TGTGCCAGCAGGCGGGACTTGAACACTGAAGCTTTCTTT. Amino acid sequence: CASRRDLNTEAFF.

The chain recombines TRBV5-1 with TRBJ2-7, with 8 bases that match TRBD1. Germline V gene sequence: CDR1 SGHRS, CDR2 YFSETQ. The J segment lost 3 bases and the V segment lost 4 bases, leaving 12 bases of the junction unmatched. The CDR3 consists of 16 residues. CDR3: CASSRGTGQGLYEQYF. CDR3 sequence (DNA): TGCGCCAGCAGCAGAGGGACAGGCCAGGGGCTCTACGAGCAGTACTTC.

V gene TRBV5-8 combines with J gene TRBJ2-5, with D perhaps assigned TRBD1 or TRBD2 (5 bases each). V lost 6 bases, J lost 4 bases, and 10 bases lay in between. The V gene's germline CDR1 is SGHTS and CDR2 YDEGEE. The CDR3 extends over 12 amino acids. Here the CDR3 DNA reads TGTGCCAGCAAGTTTGGGGGAGAGACCCAGTACTTC. Translation: CASKFGGETQYF.